This entry describes one T cell receptor beta chain. Its antigen is not identified. Germline lookup yields CDR1 SNHLY and CDR2 FYNNEI. Trimming took 4 bases from V and 7 from J, leaving 13 bases between them. The CDR3 extends over 14 amino acids. This entry belongs to a study of pediatric ulcerative colitis. Study-wide results and caveats: All ulcerative colitis patients, but no controls, carried a couple of rectal clonotypes. Clonal expansions reduced rectal repertoire diversity in acute severe colitis.

The survey-level immunoSEQ assay was used. Assay used: immunoSEQ multiplex PCR; TCRdb lists only in-frame clones, some missing. The table records about 9,500 clones, around 90% of them present only once. This chain links TRBV2 with TRBJ1-4; no clear D. Input material: blood. This receptor was identified in a girl aged 10-17 years with moderate ulcerative colitis. The CDR3 sequence: CASSVRPGSEKLFF. CDR3 nucleotide sequence: TGTGCCAGCAGTGTGCGGCCCGGAAGTGAAAAACTGTTTTTT.